What follows are 19 T cell receptor beta chains derived from one specimen sequenced in a study of shared clonotypes between healthy human individuals. The naive CD8 subset, CD45RO-negative cells positively selected for CCR7, excluded terminally differentiated effector memory CD45RA+ cells. Sequencing used immunoSEQ multiplex PCR; TCRdb keeps in-frame clones, though not all of them. This sample has around 580,000 clones, with about 98% found just once. The sequencing sample was made of naive CD8+ T cells sorted from blood. These receptors were collected from a man between 25 and 39 years old in good health.

The CDR3 DNA reads TGCAGCGTTGTTCACGCCGCGTACAATGAGCAGTTCTTC. It yields the protein CSVVHAAYNEQFF. The chain uses TRBV29-1 and TRBJ2-1; D is undetermined. This CDR3 has 13 amino acids. V shed 4 bases and J shed 4 bases, with 11 bases lying between them. In germline, CDR1 is SQVTM, CDR2 ANQGSEA.

The CDR3 bases are TGTGCCAGCAGCCTACCATATTACAGGGGGCGATGGGAGACCCAGTACTTC. It encodes CASSLPYYRGRWETQYF. This chain uses TRBV14 with TRBJ2-5, with TRBD1 identical over 9 bases. The CDR3 is 17 residues long. Germline lookup yields CDR1 SGHDN and CDR2 FVKESK. Losses at the gene ends were 4 bases for V and 5 bases for J; bases not matched to a gene: 14. The entire variable domain, with the rest obtained from reference TRBV14 and TRBJ2-5, is as follows: EAGVTQFPSHSVIEKGQTVTLRCDPISGHDNLYWYRRVMGKEIKFLLHFVKESKQDESGMPNNRFLAERTGGTYSTLKVQPAELEDSGVYFCASSLPYYRGRWETQYFGPGTRLLVL.

The rearrangement uses TRBV7-9 and TRBJ2-7, with 10 nucleotides matching TRBD1. CDR3 length: 15 residues. J was trimmed by 2 bases and V by 7 bases; bases with no gene match: 8. Germline-derived CDR1 and CDR2 are SEHNR and FQNEAQ (reference sequence). CDR3 sequence: CASNHRDRGAYEQYF. CDR3 coding DNA: TGTGCCAGCAACCACCGGGACAGGGGCGCCTACGAGCAGTACTTC.

Of note for this clone: Other DNA sequences in this sample translate to the same CDR3. V gene TRBV20-1 combines with J gene TRBJ2-7; D is unresolved. Trimming removed 0 bases from V and 6 bases from J, with 6 bases in between. The length of the CDR3 is 11 residues. Per the germline V gene, CDR1 is DFQATT and CDR2 is SNEGSKA (reference sequence). DNA for the CDR3: TGCAGTGCTAGAGAGGGAAGCGAGCAGTACTTC. Amino acid sequence: CSAREGSEQYF.

The J gene is TRBJ2-7, the V gene TRBV7-9; the match to TRBD1 covers 9 bases. The CDR3 extends over 14 amino acids. Germline V gives CDR1 SEHNR, CDR2 FQNEAQ (reference sequence). V was pared by 4 bases and J by 6 bases, with 7 bases of the junction left unmatched. The CDR3 loop is CASSSTTGGGEQYF. The CDR3 DNA is TGTGCCAGCAGCTCGACGACAGGGGGAGGCGAGCAGTACTTC.

The rearrangement joins TRBV27 to TRBJ1-3; the D gene is possibly TRBD1 (6 bases). The CDR3 totals 14 residues. Germline V gene data show CDR1 as MNHEY and CDR2 as SMNVEV (reference sequence). V was pared by 6 bases and J by 2 bases, with 11 bases between. The CDR3 nucleotides are TGTGCCAGCAGCCAAACAGGGACTGGAAACACCATATATTTT. This gives the protein CASSQTGTGNTIYF.

The chain couples TRBV4-1 to TRBJ1-4, with D possibly being TRBD1 (6 bases). The CDR3 runs 17 residues. CDR1 and CDR2 from the germline V gene are MGHRA and YSYEKL. The V end lost 6 bases, the J end lost 1 base, and 18 bases lay between the germline ends. CDR3 loop: CASRPEGGVVTNEKLFF. The CDR3, as DNA: TGCGCCAGCAGGCCAGAGGGGGGGGTTGTAACTAATGAAAAACTGTTTTTT.

The chain couples TRBV7-9 to TRBJ2-7, with D unresolved. Germline V gene lookup returns CDR1 SEHNR and CDR2 FQNEAQ (reference sequence). This CDR3 has 12 residues. V dropped 1 base and J dropped 3 bases, with 4 bases sitting between them. In DNA, the CDR3 is TGTGCCAGCAGCTTAGAGTTCTACGAGCAGTACTTC. It yields the protein CASSLEFYEQYF.

The genes are TRBV29-1 and TRBJ2-7; D is ambiguous. This CDR3 comprises 11 residues. The V gene's germline CDR1 is SQVTM and CDR2 ANQGSEA. Trimming pared 4 bases from V and 6 bases from J, leaving 10 bases between. The CDR3 region is CSVVIGSEQYF. The CDR3 nucleotides read TGCAGCGTTGTCATAGGGTCCGAGCAGTACTTC.

The chain combines TRBV7-9 with TRBJ2-1, with 11 bases identical to TRBD2. The CDR3 length is 16 residues. The J segment lost 8 bases and the V segment lost 4 bases, leaving 10 bases of the junction unmatched. The germline gives CDR1 SEHNR, CDR2 FQNEAQ (reference sequence). The CDR3 region has the DNA TGTGCCAGCAGCTCCGGGACTAGCGGAGGGCGTCATGAGCAGTTCTTC. This gives the protein CASSSGTSGGRHEQFF.

The chain is built from TRBV4-3 and TRBJ2-7; D not resolved. Germline V gene sequence: CDR1 LGHNA, CDR2 YSLEER. V lost 1 base and J 2 bases, leaving 6 bases between the germline ends. The CDR3 totals 13 residues. The CDR3 DNA follows: TGCGCCAGCAGCCAAGGCACAACCTACGAGCAGTACTTC. Translation: CASSQGTTYEQYF.

The chain links TRBV6-1 to TRBJ2-1; 7 bases are a match to TRBD1. The ends lost 1 base at V and 6 bases at J; junction bases unmatched: 12. CDR1 is MNHNS, CDR2 SASEGT, per germline. CDR3 length: 17 amino acids. The CDR3: CASSEGTRGFSGNEQFF. In DNA form, the CDR3 reads TGTGCCAGCAGTGAAGGTACCAGGGGGTTCTCGGGCAATGAGCAGTTCTTC.

This chain connects TRBV9 to TRBJ2-7; D call uncertain. With 4 bases removed from V and 0 bases from J, the gap between germline ends came to 17 bases. The CDR3 spans 16 residues. The germline V gene has CDR1 SGDLS and CDR2 YYNGEE. The DNA of the CDR3 is TGTGCCAGCAGCTCGAGTCCGGCGGCGAGCTCCTACGAGCAGTACTTC. Protein sequence: CASSSSPAASSYEQYF.

This sequence joins TRBV5-1 and TRBJ2-1; 9 positions agree with TRBD1. The germline CDR1 and CDR2 sequences are SGHRS and YFSETQ. CDR3 length: 15 amino acids. V shed 3 bases, J shed 6 bases, and the junction held 7 bases outside the gene matches. CDR3 nucleotides: TGCGCCAGCAGCTCCCTCCCGGACAGGGGCAATGAGCAGTTCTTC. Protein sequence: CASSSLPDRGNEQFF.

The chain couples TRBV5-5 to TRBJ2-5; TRBD1 agrees at 7 bases. Trimming removed 0 bases from V and 3 bases from J; junction bases left unmatched: 5. Germline V CDR1 and CDR2: SGHKS, YYEKEE (reference sequence). The CDR3 covers 15 residues. For the CDR3, the DNA is TGTGCCAGCAGCTTGGGGCACAGGGGAGAAGAGACCCAGTACTTC. Residues: CASSLGHRGEETQYF. Together with reference TRBV5-5 and TRBJ2-5, the CDR3 gives the full variable domain: DAGVTQSPTHLIKTRGQQVTLRCSPISGHKSVSWYQQVLGQGPQFIFQYYEKEERGRGNFPDRFSARQFPNYSSELNVNALLLGDSALYLCASSLGHRGEETQYFGPGTRLLVL.

The J gene is TRBJ2-3, the V gene TRBV2; 7 bases match TRBD2. The CDR3 sequence is 14 residues long. The V gene's germline CDR1 is SNHLY and CDR2 FYNNEI. J lost 2 bases, V lost 5 bases, and 4 bases had no gene match. The CDR3, as DNA: TGTGCCAGCAGTCTTACTAGCGACACAGATACGCAGTATTTT. This encodes CASSLTSDTDTQYF.

This clone was observed once. CDR3 protein: CASTGGLATDTQYF. DNA of the CDR3: TGTGCCAGCACCGGGGGACTAGCCACAGATACGCAGTATTTT. The V and J genes are TRBV7-6 and TRBJ2-3, with 9 bases lining up with TRBD2. V was pared by 7 bases and J by 2 bases, with 4 bases of the junction left unmatched. The CDR3 sequence is 14 residues long. Germline CDR1 is SGHVS and CDR2 is FNYEAQ.

In regard to this clone: This specimen includes other DNA sequences encoding the same CDR3. The chain has TRBV6-5 and TRBJ2-1, with TRBD2 matching over 10 bases. From germline, CDR1 is MNHEY and CDR2 SVGAGI. J was trimmed by 7 bases and V by 1 base; bases with no gene match: 4. The CDR3 totals 15 residues. CDR3 bases: TGTGCCAGCAGTTACTTAGCGGGAGGAGGGAATGAGCAGTTCTTC. Translated: CASSYLAGGGNEQFF.

The rearrangement links TRBV4-2 to TRBJ2-7, with 10 bases matching TRBD2. This CDR3 spans 15 amino acids. V lost 1 base and J lost 6; bases outside the gene matches: 6. Germline V CDR1 and CDR2: LGHNA, YNFKEQ. CDR3 nucleotide sequence: TGTGCCAGCAGCCAAGCGGCTAGCGGGAGACTCGAGCAGTACTTC. Encoded protein: CASSQAASGRLEQYF.